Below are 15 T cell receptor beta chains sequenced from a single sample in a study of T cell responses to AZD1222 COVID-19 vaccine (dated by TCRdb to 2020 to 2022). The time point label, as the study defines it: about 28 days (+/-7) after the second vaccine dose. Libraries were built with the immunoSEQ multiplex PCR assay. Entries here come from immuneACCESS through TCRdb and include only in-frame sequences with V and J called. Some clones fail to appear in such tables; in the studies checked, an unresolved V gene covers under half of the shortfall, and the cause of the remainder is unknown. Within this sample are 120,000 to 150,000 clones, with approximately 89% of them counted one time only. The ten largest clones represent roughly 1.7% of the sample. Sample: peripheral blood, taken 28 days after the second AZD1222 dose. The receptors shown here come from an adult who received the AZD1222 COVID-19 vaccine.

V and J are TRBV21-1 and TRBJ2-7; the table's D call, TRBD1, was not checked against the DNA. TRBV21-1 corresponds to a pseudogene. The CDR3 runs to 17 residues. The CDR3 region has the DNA TGTGCCAGCAGCCATGAAAAAGTACAGGGGAAGTCCTACGAGCAGTACTTC. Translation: CASSHEKVQGKSYEQYF.

This chain's CDR3 is CASSETGLTTGVHRGYTF. The CDR3 coding sequence is TGTGCCAGCAGTGAAACTGGGTTGACGACAGGAGTTCATAGGGGCTACACCTTC. V gene TRBV6-1 combines with J gene TRBJ1-2; D is perhaps TRBD1 (6 bases). Trimming took 2 bases from V and 8 from J, leaving 27 bases between them. The CDR3 runs to 18 residues. Per the germline V gene, CDR1 is MNHNS and CDR2 is SASEGT.

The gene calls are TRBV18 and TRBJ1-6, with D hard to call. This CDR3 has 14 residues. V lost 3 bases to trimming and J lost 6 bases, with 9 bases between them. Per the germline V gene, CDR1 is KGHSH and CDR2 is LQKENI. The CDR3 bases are TGTGCCAGCTCACCGAGCACGGGTAATTCACCCCTCCACTTT. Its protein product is CASSPSTGNSPLHF.

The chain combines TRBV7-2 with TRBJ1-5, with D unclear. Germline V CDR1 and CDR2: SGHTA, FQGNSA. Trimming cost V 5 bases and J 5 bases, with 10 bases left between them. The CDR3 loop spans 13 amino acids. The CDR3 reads CASSLEIYQPQHF. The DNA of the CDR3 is TGTGCCAGCAGCCTCGAAATATATCAGCCCCAGCATTTT.

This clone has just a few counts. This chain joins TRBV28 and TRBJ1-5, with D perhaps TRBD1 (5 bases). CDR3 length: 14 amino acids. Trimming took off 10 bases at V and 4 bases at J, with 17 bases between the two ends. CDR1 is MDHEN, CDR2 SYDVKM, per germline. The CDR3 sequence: CATLSGIWNQPQHF. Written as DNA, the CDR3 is TGTGCCACCCTATCAGGGATTTGGAATCAGCCCCAGCATTTT.

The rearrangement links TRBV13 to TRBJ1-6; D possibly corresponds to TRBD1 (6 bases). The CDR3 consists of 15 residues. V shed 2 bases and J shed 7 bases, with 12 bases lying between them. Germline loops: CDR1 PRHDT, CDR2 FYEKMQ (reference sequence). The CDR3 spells CASSLSYRANSPLHF. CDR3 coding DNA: TGTGCCAGCAGCTTATCGTACAGGGCCAATTCACCCCTCCACTTT.

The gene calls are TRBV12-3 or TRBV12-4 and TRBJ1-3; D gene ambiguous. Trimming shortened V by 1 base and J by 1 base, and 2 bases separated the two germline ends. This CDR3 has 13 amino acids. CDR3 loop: CASSLGSGNTIYF. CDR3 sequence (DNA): TGTGCCAGCAGTTTAGGGTCTGGAAACACCATATATTTT.

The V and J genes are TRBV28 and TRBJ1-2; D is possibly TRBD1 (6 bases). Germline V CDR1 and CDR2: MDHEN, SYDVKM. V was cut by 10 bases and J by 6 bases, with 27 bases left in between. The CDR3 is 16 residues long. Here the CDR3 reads CATPTGPGGRLNGYTF. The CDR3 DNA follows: TGTGCCACCCCTACTGGGCCGGGGGGGCGCCTAAATGGCTACACCTTC.

CDR3 coding DNA: TGTGCCAGCAGCGAGGGACAGGGCTCCCTGGAGACCCAGTACTTC. Residues: CASSEGQGSLETQYF. The chain links TRBV11-2 to TRBJ2-5; 9 nucleotides agree with TRBD1. The CDR3 extends over 15 amino acids. V shed 5 bases, J shed 5 bases, and the junction held 9 bases outside the gene matches. Germline values: CDR1 SGHAT, CDR2 FQNNGV.

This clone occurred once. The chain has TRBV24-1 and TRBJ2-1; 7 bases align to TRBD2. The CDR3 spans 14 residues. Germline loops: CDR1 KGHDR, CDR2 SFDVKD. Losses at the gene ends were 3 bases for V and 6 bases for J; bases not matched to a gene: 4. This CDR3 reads CATSDPREANEQFF. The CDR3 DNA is TGTGCCACCAGTGATCCCCGGGAGGCCAATGAGCAGTTCTTC.

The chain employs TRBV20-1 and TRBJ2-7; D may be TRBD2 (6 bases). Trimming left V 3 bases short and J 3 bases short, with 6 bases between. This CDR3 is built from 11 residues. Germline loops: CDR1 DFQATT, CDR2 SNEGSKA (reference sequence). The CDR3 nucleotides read TGCAGTGCTAGGCGGGACTACGAGCAGTACTTC. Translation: CSARRDYEQYF.

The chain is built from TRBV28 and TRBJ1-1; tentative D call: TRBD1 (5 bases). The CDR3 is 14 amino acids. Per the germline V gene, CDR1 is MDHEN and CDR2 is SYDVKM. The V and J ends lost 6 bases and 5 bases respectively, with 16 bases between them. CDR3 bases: TGTGCCAGCAGAATTTACAGGTCTTCGACTGAAGCTTTCTTT. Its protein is CASRIYRSSTEAFF.

The CDR3 sequence: CASSSIDTQYF. The CDR3 DNA reads as TGTGCCAGCAGCTCCATAGATACGCAGTATTTT. The V and J genes are TRBV12-3 or TRBV12-4 and TRBJ2-3; D unresolved. V gave up 6 bases and J gave up 5 bases, with 6 bases separating them. The CDR3 runs 11 residues.

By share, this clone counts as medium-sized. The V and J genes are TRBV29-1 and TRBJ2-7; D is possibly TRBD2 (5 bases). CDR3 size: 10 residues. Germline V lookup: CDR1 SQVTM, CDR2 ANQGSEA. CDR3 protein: CSAGTYEQYF. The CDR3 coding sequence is TGCAGTGCCGGGACCTACGAGCAGTACTTC.

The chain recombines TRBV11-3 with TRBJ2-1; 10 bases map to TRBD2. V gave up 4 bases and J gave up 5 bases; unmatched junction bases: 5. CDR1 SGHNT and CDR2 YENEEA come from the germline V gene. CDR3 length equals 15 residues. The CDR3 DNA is TGTGCCAGCAGCTACTGGACTAGCGGTGACAATGAGCAGTTCTTC. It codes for CASSYWTSGDNEQFF.